Below, 19 T cell receptor beta chains from the same sample are listed, as sequenced in a study of siplizumab effects on memory and regulatory T cells. Assay used: immunoSEQ multiplex PCR; TCRdb lists only in-frame clones, some missing. The sample shows around 100,000 clones, 80% to 95% of them seen only once. The sequenced sample was CD4+ T cells sorted from blood. The receptors derive from a human donor in good health.

This rearrangement joins TRBV19 to TRBJ1-5, with 8 bases fitting TRBD1. V shed 5 bases, J shed 2 bases, and the junction held 5 bases outside the gene matches. The CDR3 spans 15 residues. From germline, CDR1 is LNHDA and CDR2 SQIVND (reference sequence). The DNA of the CDR3 is TGTGCCAGTAGTTCTGGACAGGGAGGCAATCAGCCCCAGCATTTT. Its protein is CASSSGQGGNQPQHF.

This chain links TRBV6-5 with TRBJ1-2; no definite D call. The CDR3 spans 11 residues. Germline V gene data show CDR1 as MNHEY and CDR2 as SVGAGI. The ends were cut back, 5 bases at V and 8 bases at J, with 9 bases in the middle. The DNA of the CDR3 is TGTGCCAGCAGTGAAGTCAGCGGCTACACCTTC. As protein: CASSEVSGYTF.

As DNA, the CDR3 is TGCGCCAGCAGCTTGGGGATCGGGACACTCGCTGAAGCTTTCTTT. Encoded protein: CASSLGIGTLAEAFF. V and J are TRBV5-1 and TRBJ1-1; D possibly corresponds to TRBD1 (6 bases). Germline CDR1 is SGHRS and CDR2 is YFSETQ. V was shortened by 0 bases and J by 6 bases, with 15 bases between the two germline ends. This CDR3 has 15 residues.

J is TRBJ2-1 and V is TRBV25-1; D is undetermined. This CDR3 spans 11 amino acids. V lost 4 bases, J lost 8 bases, and 6 bases lay in between. From germline, CDR1 is MGHDK and CDR2 SYGVNS. Here the CDR3 reads CASSGYHEQFF. CDR3 in DNA: TGTGCCAGCAGTGGTTACCATGAGCAGTTCTTC.

Comments on this clone: Other DNA variants within this sample encode the same CDR3. The chain is built from TRBV9 and TRBJ2-5; D is uncertain. This CDR3 is built from 12 residues. Per the germline V gene, CDR1 is SGDLS and CDR2 is YYNGEE. Trimming removed 0 bases at V and 4 bases at J, with 4 bases between. CDR3 in amino acids: CASSVVGETQYF. Written as DNA, the CDR3 is TGTGCCAGCAGCGTAGTGGGAGAGACCCAGTACTTC.

The CDR3 spells CASSFQGQETQYF. In DNA form, the CDR3 reads TGTGCCAGCAGCTTTCAGGGACAAGAGACCCAGTACTTC. The chain couples TRBV7-9 to TRBJ2-5; D perhaps matches TRBD1 (5 bases). Germline assignment: CDR1 SEHNR and CDR2 FQNEAQ (reference sequence). V lost 3 bases and J 2 bases, leaving 7 bases between the germline ends. CDR3 length equals 13 residues.

The chain links TRBV5-4 to TRBJ2-7; 9 nucleotides match TRBD2. The CDR3 spans 16 residues. Germline V gene sequence: CDR1 SGHNT, CDR2 YYREEE (reference sequence). Unmatched junction bases numbered 15, after V lost 4 bases and J lost 7 bases. CDR3 amino acids: CASSPIGLASNTEQYF. For the CDR3, the DNA is TGTGCCAGCAGCCCGATCGGACTAGCGAGCAATACAGAGCAGTACTTC.

The chain carries TRBV28 and TRBJ2-1; D is unclear. Trimming took 7 bases from V and 6 from J, leaving 13 bases between them. This CDR3 has 13 amino acids. Germline V CDR1 and CDR2: MDHEN, SYDVKM. CDR3 amino acids: CASKPPGPNEQFF. The CDR3, as DNA: TGTGCCAGCAAACCTCCGGGCCCCAATGAGCAGTTCTTC.

This clone was seen just once. This specimen includes other DNA sequences encoding the same CDR3. The chain links TRBV27 to TRBJ2-4, with a weak D call TRBD2 (6 bases). The V end lost 3 bases, the J end lost 1 base, and 7 bases lay between the germline ends. In germline, CDR1 is MNHEY, CDR2 SMNVEV (reference sequence). The CDR3 runs 14 residues. This CDR3 is CASSFGGAKNIQYF. The DNA of the CDR3 is TGTGCCAGCAGTTTTGGGGGGGCCAAAAACATTCAGTACTTC.

CDR3 sequence (DNA): TGCGCCAGCAGCCTTGGCGAACAGGGGAACCGATACGAGCAGTACTTC. Amino acids: CASSLGEQGNRYEQYF. The V call is TRBV4-1, the J call TRBJ2-7, with 7 nucleotides matching TRBD1. The ends lost 4 bases at V and 4 bases at J; junction bases unmatched: 13. CDR1 and CDR2 (germline): MGHRA, YSYEKL. The CDR3 totals 16 residues.

This chain joins TRBV5-1 and TRBJ2-1; TRBD2 matches at 16 bases. This CDR3 is built from 17 residues. V gave up 1 base and J gave up 9 bases; unmatched junction bases: 7. Germline V CDR1 and CDR2: SGHRS, YFSETQ. The CDR3 sequence: CASSLTGTSGRAGEQFF. The CDR3 region has the DNA TGCGCCAGCAGCTTGACCGGGACTAGCGGGAGGGCCGGTGAGCAGTTCTTC.

The rearrangement joins TRBV5-1 to TRBJ2-3; 7 bases fit TRBD1. Germline V gene data show CDR1 as SGHRS and CDR2 as YFSETQ. Trimming removed 3 bases from V and 3 bases from J; junction bases left unmatched: 13. The CDR3 is made up of 17 amino acids. Here the CDR3 DNA reads TGCGCCAGCAGCTCTTACCGGAGACAGGGAACGACAGATACGCAGTATTTT. It encodes CASSSYRRQGTTDTQYF.

The chain has TRBV6-4 and TRBJ2-6; D remains ambiguous. The V gene lost 4 bases and the J gene lost 4 bases, with 17 bases spanning the gap. The V gene's germline CDR1 is MRHNA and CDR2 SNTAGT. The CDR3 loop spans 17 amino acids. CDR3: CASSVLPLSRGANVLTF. For the CDR3, the DNA is TGTGCCAGCAGTGTTTTACCATTGTCGAGGGGGGCCAACGTCCTGACTTTC.

The V call is TRBV5-1, the J call TRBJ2-2; 15 bases are a match to TRBD2. V lost 4 bases to trimming and J lost 4 bases; unmatched junction nucleotides: 5. The CDR3 spans 17 residues. The germline gives CDR1 SGHRS, CDR2 YFSETQ. CDR3 DNA sequence: TGCGCCAGCAGCAGGCGGACTAGCGGGAGGGGCACCGGGGAGCTGTTTTTT. Its protein product is CASSRRTSGRGTGELFF.

The V gene is TRBV7-3, the J gene TRBJ2-1; 13 nucleotides align to TRBD2. CDR3 size: 16 residues. Germline CDR1 is SGHTA and CDR2 is FQGTGA. Unmatched junction bases numbered 8, after V lost 6 bases and J lost 6 bases. DNA of the CDR3: TGTGCCAGCAGGTTGGCCGGGACTAGCGGGATCAATGAGCAGTTCTTC. It codes for CASRLAGTSGINEQFF.

To note about this clone: The sample contains more than one DNA sequence encoding this CDR3. The V and J genes are TRBV28 and TRBJ1-5, with D unclear. Germline CDR1 reads MDHEN; CDR2 reads SYDVKM. There are 11 residues in the CDR3. Trimming cost V 4 bases and J 7 bases, with 5 bases left between them. Here the CDR3 reads CASSSLQPQHF. CDR3 DNA sequence: TGTGCCAGCAGTTCTTTACAGCCCCAGCATTTT.

The chain employs TRBV28 and TRBJ2-6, with 14 nucleotides matching TRBD2. The germline V gene encodes CDR1 MDHEN and CDR2 SYDVKM. The CDR3 length is 21 residues. After removal of 2 bases from V and 2 bases from J, the junction contained 11 bases not matched to a gene. The CDR3 nucleotides are TGTGCCAGCAGTTTAGGGACTAGCGGGAGCTGGGCGTTCGCTGGGGCCAACGTCCTGACTTTC. Its protein product is CASSLGTSGSWAFAGANVLTF.

By share, this clone ranks as medium-sized (0.01 to 0.1%). This chain links TRBV19 with TRBJ2-3; 7 bases match TRBD1. CDR1 and CDR2 (germline): LNHDA, SQIVND (reference sequence). The CDR3 is 13 amino acids. Trimming removed 6 bases from V and 0 bases from J; junction bases left unmatched: 0. Here the CDR3 DNA reads TGTGCCAGTAGGACAGGGAGCACAGATACGCAGTATTTT. Translated, it gives CASRTGSTDTQYF.

The chain joins TRBV14 to TRBJ1-2; 9 nucleotides line up with TRBD1. Germline loops: CDR1 SGHDN, CDR2 FVKESK. CDR3 length equals 15 residues. V was pared by 1 base and J by 5 bases, with 5 bases of the junction left unmatched. The CDR3 reads CASSQVGTGIYGYTF. In nucleotides, the CDR3 is TGTGCCAGCAGCCAAGTAGGGACAGGGATATATGGCTACACCTTC. The entire variable domain, with the rest obtained from reference TRBV14 and TRBJ1-2, is as follows: EAGVTQFPSHSVIEKGQTVTLRCDPISGHDNLYWYRRVMGKEIKFLLHFVKESKQDESGMPNNRFLAERTGGTYSTLKVQPAELEDSGVYFCASSQVGTGIYGYTFGSGTRLTVV.